A selection of T cell receptor beta chains follows, all from one sample in a study of blood T cell repertoires in COVID-19. Some clones are missing from TCRdb's copy, which holds only in-frame ones; the method was immunoSEQ multiplex PCR. The data contain 130,000 to 150,000 clones, roughly 84% of them singletons. Sequencing used peripheral blood. The receptors here all came from a woman aged 45-59 years in a cohort sampled during active or convalescent COVID-19. Both conserved end residues are part of each CDR3. The order of the fields is D gene, clone size, J gene, V gene, CDR3 protein, CDR3 DNA. D genes are given only for firm matches. A row's size may be missing; if present it is once, few, many or a size class.

D: TRBD1; size: once; J: TRBJ1-5; V: TRBV2; CDR3: CASSRQGIGGGQPQHF; DNA: TGTGCCAGCAGTCGACAGGGAATAGGAGGCGGCCAGCCCCAGCATTTT
D: TRBD1; size: once; J: TRBJ1-5; V: TRBV5-5; CDR3: CASSSTGGGNQPQHF; DNA: TGTGCCAGCAGCTCCACAGGGGGTGGCAATCAGCCCCAGCATTTT
D: TRBD2; size: .; J: TRBJ2-7; V: TRBV7-2; CDR3: CASSLAHGSGAYEQYF; DNA: TGTGCCAGCAGCTTAGCGCACGGTAGCGGGGCCTACGAGCAGTACTTC
D: TRBD1; size: .; J: TRBJ2-7; V: TRBV27; CDR3: CASSSLGTGAYEQYF; DNA: TGTGCCAGCAGTAGTCTCGGGACAGGGGCCTACGAGCAGTACTTC
D: TRBD1; size: .; J: TRBJ2-6; V: TRBV11-1; CDR3: CASSAQGVSGANVLTF; DNA: TGTGCCAGCAGCGCCCAGGGGGTCTCTGGGGCCAACGTCCTGACTTTC
D: .; size: .; J: TRBJ2-5; V: TRBV7-9; CDR3: CASRLRGLNSAGTQYF; DNA: TGTGCCAGCAGGCTAAGAGGACTCAACTCGGCGGGGACCCAGTACTTC
D: .; size: .; J: TRBJ1-2; V: TRBV29-1; CDR3: CSVLNRDGGYTF; DNA: TGCAGCGTTCTAAACAGGGATGGCGGCTACACCTTC
D: .; size: .; J: TRBJ2-2; V: TRBV5-1; CDR3: CASSSVQITGELFF; DNA: TGCGCCAGCAGCTCAGTACAGATCACCGGGGAGCTGTTTTTT
D: TRBD1; size: .; J: TRBJ1-4; V: TRBV6-5; CDR3: CASRGTGEANEKLFF; DNA: TGTGCCAGCAGAGGGACAGGGGAGGCTAATGAAAAACTGTTTTTT
D: TRBD1; size: .; J: TRBJ1-1; V: TRBV10-3; CDR3: CATTGGDTEAFF; DNA: TGTGCCACCACAGGGGGAGACACTGAAGCTTTCTTT
D: .; size: .; J: TRBJ1-1; V: TRBV18; CDR3: CASSLDNMNTEAFF; DNA: TGTGCCAGCTCACTTGACAACATGAACACTGAAGCTTTCTTT
D: .; size: few; J: TRBJ1-6; V: TRBV21-1; CDR3: CASSNRGPYSPLHF; DNA: TGTGCCAGCAGCAACCGGGGTCCCTATTCACCCCTCCACTTT
D: TRBD1; size: once; J: TRBJ2-1; V: TRBV10-1; CDR3: CASSERQGAPHNEQFF; DNA: TGCGCCAGCAGTGAGCGGCAGGGGGCCCCCCACAATGAGCAGTTCTTC
D: .; size: .; J: TRBJ1-5; V: TRBV3-1/TRBV3-2; CDR3: CASSQEGNQPQHF; DNA: TGTGCCAGCAGCCAGGAGGGAAATCAGCCCCAGCATTTT
D: TRBD1; size: .; J: TRBJ1-5; V: TRBV6-5; CDR3: CASSARTGLNQPQHF; DNA: TGTGCCAGCAGCGCAAGGACAGGCCTAAATCAGCCCCAGCATTTT
D: TRBD1; size: .; J: TRBJ2-5; V: TRBV2; CDR3: CASNRQGAGETQYF; DNA: TGTGCCAGCAATAGACAGGGGGCCGGCGAGACCCAGTACTTC
D: TRBD2; size: .; J: TRBJ2-3; V: TRBV7-2; CDR3: CASTRTSGTDTQYF; DNA: TGTGCCAGCACCCGGACTAGCGGCACAGATACGCAGTATTTT
D: .; size: .; J: TRBJ1-4; V: TRBV5-1; CDR3: CASSIARSGTNEKLFF; DNA: TGCGCCAGCAGCATCGCCCGAAGCGGCACTAATGAAAAACTGTTTTTT
D: .; size: .; J: TRBJ1-6; V: TRBV10-3; CDR3: CAIKSSGASSYNSPLHF; DNA: TGTGCCATCAAGTCGTCAGGGGCGAGCTCCTATAATTCACCCCTCCACTTT
D: TRBD1; size: once; J: TRBJ1-1; V: TRBV10-1; CDR3: CAGRGQGRTEAFF; DNA: TGCGCCGGCAGGGGACAGGGTAGGACTGAAGCTTTCTTT
D: TRBD1; size: .; J: TRBJ1-6; V: TRBV7-2; CDR3: CASSPRAQGRWSPLHF; DNA: TGTGCCAGCAGCCCCCGGGCACAGGGGAGGTGGTCACCCCTCCACTTT
D: .; size: .; J: TRBJ2-3; V: TRBV30; CDR3: CAWSGRLSTDTQYF; DNA: TGTGCCTGGAGTGGTCGCCTAAGCACAGATACGCAGTATTTT
D: .; size: .; J: TRBJ1-1; V: TRBV5-6; CDR3: CASSFRQRTGQGREAFF; DNA: TGTGCCAGCAGCTTTCGGCAAAGAACGGGACAAGGTCGTGAAGCTTTCTTT
D: TRBD1; size: .; J: TRBJ1-5; V: TRBV19; CDR3: CASSIVAGGWQPQHF; DNA: TGTGCCAGTAGTATAGTAGCAGGGGGTTGGCAGCCCCAGCATTTT
D: TRBD1; size: .; J: TRBJ1-4; V: TRBV2; CDR3: CASSGQGREKLFF; DNA: TGTGCCAGCAGTGGACAGGGCCGTGAAAAACTGTTTTTT
D: .; size: .; J: TRBJ1-2; V: TRBV5-1; CDR3: CASSLGHEGYTF; DNA: TGCGCCAGCAGCTTAGGACATGAGGGCTACACCTTC
D: TRBD1; size: .; J: TRBJ2-5; V: TRBV29-1; CDR3: CSVEKGAQETQYF; DNA: TGCAGCGTTGAGAAGGGGGCCCAAGAGACCCAGTACTTC
D: .; size: .; J: TRBJ1-5; V: TRBV27; CDR3: CASSLGGRQPQHF; DNA: TGTGCCAGCAGTTTAGGCGGGCGGCAGCCCCAGCATTTT
D: TRBD1; size: .; J: TRBJ1-2; V: TRBV6-5; CDR3: CASRPGTGVAYGYTF; DNA: TGTGCCAGCAGACCTGGGACAGGGGTTGCCTATGGCTACACCTTC
D: .; size: .; J: TRBJ1-4; V: TRBV19; CDR3: CASSMWRTNEKLFF; DNA: TGTGCCAGTAGTATGTGGAGAACTAATGAAAAACTGTTTTTT
D: TRBD1; size: .; J: TRBJ2-3; V: TRBV18; CDR3: CASSGTGVTDTQYF; DNA: TGTGCCAGCTCCGGGACAGGGGTCACAGATACGCAGTATTTT
D: .; size: .; J: TRBJ1-2; V: TRBV7-9; CDR3: CASSGSVRGIAGYTF; DNA: TGTGCCAGCAGCGGGTCGGTTCGGGGAATAGCTGGCTACACCTTC
D: TRBD2; size: .; J: TRBJ2-1; V: TRBV18; CDR3: CASSPRLAGGHEQFF; DNA: TGTGCCAGCTCACCACGGCTAGCGGGGGGGCATGAGCAGTTCTTC
D: .; size: .; J: TRBJ2-3; V: TRBV19; CDR3: CASSKMRSTDTQYF; DNA: TGTGCCAGTAGTAAAATGAGGAGCACAGATACGCAGTATTTT
D: .; size: .; J: TRBJ1-2; V: TRBV19; CDR3: CASNNLDLNYGYTF; DNA: TGTGCCAGTAACAACCTAGACCTTAACTATGGCTACACCTTC
D: .; size: many; J: TRBJ1-2; V: TRBV6-5; CDR3: CASQEQGRGYTF; DNA: TGTGCCAGCCAAGAACAGGGACGCGGCTACACCTTC
D: TRBD1; size: .; J: TRBJ1-4; V: TRBV6-6; CDR3: CASSDRRGPNEKLFF; DNA: TGTGCCAGCAGTGATAGAAGGGGGCCCAATGAAAAACTGTTTTTT
D: .; size: .; J: TRBJ1-2; V: TRBV18; CDR3: CASSPGGETNYGYTF; DNA: TGTGCCAGCTCACCAGGGGGCGAAACTAACTATGGCTACACCTTC
D: .; size: .; J: TRBJ1-1; V: TRBV19; CDR3: CASRNLWGMNTEAFF; DNA: TGTGCCAGTAGAAACCTATGGGGCATGAACACTGAAGCTTTCTTT
D: TRBD1; size: .; J: TRBJ1-6; V: TRBV12-3/TRBV12-4; CDR3: CASSGQGHSPLHF; DNA: TGTGCCAGCTCGGGACAGGGGCATTCACCCCTCCACTTT
D: TRBD2; size: .; J: TRBJ2-3; V: TRBV3-1/TRBV3-2; CDR3: CASSQASSGGALGTDTQYF; DNA: TGTGCCAGCAGCCAAGCGAGTAGCGGGGGGGCTCTGGGCACAGATACGCAGTATTTT
D: .; size: .; J: TRBJ1-6; V: TRBV5-1; CDR3: CASSLRQDSPLHF; DNA: TGCGCCAGCAGCTTGCGTCAGGATTCACCCCTCCACTTT
D: .; size: .; J: TRBJ2-7; V: TRBV12-5; CDR3: CASGLGRAAYEQYF; DNA: TGTGCTAGTGGTTTGGGCAGGGCAGCCTACGAGCAGTACTTC
D: .; size: once; J: TRBJ2-4; V: TRBV7-2; CDR3: CASSFRESIQYF; DNA: TGTGCCAGCAGCTTCCGGGAAAGCATTCAGTACTTC
D: TRBD1; size: once; J: TRBJ1-4; V: TRBV3-1/TRBV3-2; CDR3: CASSHRTGGEKLFF; DNA: TGTGCCAGCAGTCACCGGACAGGGGGAGAAAAACTGTTTTTT
D: .; size: .; J: TRBJ2-6; V: TRBV19; CDR3: CASSIDLGDFGANVLTF; DNA: TGTGCCAGTAGTATAGATCTTGGAGATTTTGGGGCCAACGTCCTGACTTTC